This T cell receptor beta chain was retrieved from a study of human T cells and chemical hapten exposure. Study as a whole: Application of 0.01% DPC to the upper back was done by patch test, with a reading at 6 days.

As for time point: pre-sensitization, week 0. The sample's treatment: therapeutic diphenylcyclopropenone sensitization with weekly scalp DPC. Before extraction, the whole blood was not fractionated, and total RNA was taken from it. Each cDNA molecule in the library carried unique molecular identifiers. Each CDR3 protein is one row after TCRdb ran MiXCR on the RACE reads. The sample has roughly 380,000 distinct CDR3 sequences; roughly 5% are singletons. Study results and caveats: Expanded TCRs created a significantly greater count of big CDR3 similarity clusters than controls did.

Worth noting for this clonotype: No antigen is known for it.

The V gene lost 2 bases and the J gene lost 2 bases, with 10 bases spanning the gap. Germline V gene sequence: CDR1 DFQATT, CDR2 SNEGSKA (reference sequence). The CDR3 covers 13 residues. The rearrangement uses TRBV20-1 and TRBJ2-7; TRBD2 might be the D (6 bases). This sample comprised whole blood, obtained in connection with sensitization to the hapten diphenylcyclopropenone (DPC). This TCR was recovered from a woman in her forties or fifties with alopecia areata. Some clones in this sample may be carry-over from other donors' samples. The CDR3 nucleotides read TGCAGTGCTAGAAAACTAGCTGCCTACGAGCAGTACTTC. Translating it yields CSARKLAAYEQYF.